A single sample gave rise to the 11 T cell receptor beta chains below, sequenced in a study of blood T cell repertoires in COVID-19. Sequenced by immunoSEQ multiplex PCR; TCRdb stores in-frame clones only, minus some. The repertoire has roughly 340,000 clones, 80% to 90% of them found once; the top ten carry 1.5% to 2.5%. The sequencing input was PBMCs or T cells enriched from blood (not recorded which). Receptors were obtained from a man aged 40-49 years in a cohort exposed to, infected with or recovered from COVID-19 (not recorded which).

This chain joins TRBV6-2 or TRBV6-3 and TRBJ1-2; 9 bases agree with TRBD1. V lost 5 bases to trimming and J lost 4 bases; unmatched junction nucleotides: 2. This CDR3 region has 13 residues. Germline V gives CDR1 MNHEY, CDR2 SVGEGT. The CDR3 region is CASSRTGVYGYTF. The CDR3 DNA is TGTGCCAGCAGTCGGACAGGGGTCTATGGCTACACCTTC.

Details on this clone: Additional DNA sequences in this sample encode the identical CDR3. The V and J genes are TRBV18 and TRBJ2-7; maybe TRBD2 (6 bases). V was cut by 6 bases and J by 3 bases, with 12 bases left in between. The CDR3 runs 13 residues. Germline lookup yields CDR1 KGHSH and CDR2 LQKENI. DNA of the CDR3: TGTGCCAGCTCGCCCGGGACTTTCTACGAGCAGTACTTC. It codes for CASSPGTFYEQYF.

The chain recombines TRBV5-1 with TRBJ1-3; TRBD1 might be the D (5 bases). Germline-derived CDR1 and CDR2 are SGHRS and YFSETQ. V was clipped by 3 bases and J by 0 bases, with 10 bases between them. The CDR3 totals 15 residues. In nucleotides, the CDR3 is TGCGCCAGCAGCTCCCAGGGCAACTCTGGAAACACCATATATTTT. It specifies CASSSQGNSGNTIYF.

This clone was detected once. The chain has TRBV30 and TRBJ1-3; D perhaps matches TRBD1 (5 bases). In germline, CDR1 is GTSNPN, CDR2 SVGIG (reference sequence). The CDR3 totals 13 residues. Trimming left V 7 bases short and J 8 bases short, with 18 bases between. Here the CDR3 DNA reads TGTGCCTTGATCTCAGGGTCGGGGGACACCATATATTTT. Its translation: CALISGSGDTIYF.

This CDR3 reads CASSDSSSKNIQYF. In DNA form, the CDR3 reads TGCGCCAGCAGTGATTCTTCCTCCAAAAACATTCAGTACTTC. V and J are TRBV10-1 and TRBJ2-4; no definite D call. There are 14 residues in the CDR3. V lost 3 bases and J lost 2, with 8 bases in between. Germline V CDR1 and CDR2: WNHNN, SYGVQD (reference sequence).

This chain connects TRBV4-1 to TRBJ1-2, with a possible D match to TRBD1 (5 bases). Germline-derived CDR1 and CDR2 are MGHRA and YSYEKL. Trimming stripped 4 bases from V and 2 bases from J, with 17 bases between. The length of the CDR3 is 16 residues. This CDR3 reads CASSLPTGTSNYGYTF. CDR3 coding DNA: TGCGCCAGCAGCCTCCCGACTGGGACTTCAAACTATGGCTACACCTTC.

This clone was observed a handful of times. The gene calls are TRBV11-2 and TRBJ1-2, with D possibly being TRBD1 (6 bases). There are 15 residues in the CDR3. Trimming pared 5 bases from V and 4 bases from J, leaving 17 bases between. Per the germline V gene, CDR1 is SGHAT and CDR2 is FQNNGV. CDR3 DNA: TGTGCCAGCAGCCCCCGACAGGAACAAGGCTATGGCTACACCTTC. Amino acid sequence: CASSPRQEQGYGYTF. The variable domain in full, completed from reference TRBV11-2 and TRBJ1-2, reads EAGVAQSPRYKIIEKRQSVAFWCNPISGHATLYWYQQILGQGPKLLIQFQNNGVVDDSQLPKDRFSAERLKGVDSTLKIQPAKLEDSAVYLCASSPRQEQGYGYTFGSGTRLTVV.

The chain couples TRBV2 to TRBJ2-3; 7 bases agree with TRBD1. This CDR3 has 20 residues. V was clipped by 4 bases and J by 0 bases; unmatched bases: 19. The germline V gene encodes CDR1 SNHLY and CDR2 FYNNEI. The CDR3 is CASSGRGPRGLVPSTDTQYF. As DNA, the CDR3 is TGTGCCAGCAGTGGAAGGGGCCCAAGGGGGCTCGTGCCGAGCACAGATACGCAGTATTTT.

This sequence joins TRBV10-3 and TRBJ2-3; 9 nucleotides align to TRBD2. V lost 11 bases, J lost 0 bases, and 15 bases stayed unmatched. The CDR3 is 17 amino acids. Germline loops: CDR1 ENHRY, CDR2 SYGVKD. The CDR3 DNA reads as TGTGCCTCACGGGGGGGCTCTAGCGGGATTAGCACAGATACGCAGTATTTT. Translation gives CASRGGSSGISTDTQYF.

The rearrangement uses TRBV6-5 and TRBJ2-5; 7 nucleotides line up with TRBD1. The CDR3 is made up of 12 amino acids. Per germline, CDR1 MNHEY and CDR2 SVGAGI. V was clipped by 6 bases and J by 4 bases; unmatched bases: 2. For the CDR3, the DNA is TGTGCCAGCAGGAGGGGGCGAGAGACCCAGTACTTC. It translates to CASRRGRETQYF.

The chain is built from TRBV7-9 and TRBJ1-2, with a possible D match to TRBD1 (5 bases). The germline V gene encodes CDR1 SEHNR and CDR2 FQNEAQ (reference sequence). The V end lost 1 base, the J end lost 7 bases, and 10 bases lay between the germline ends. This CDR3 comprises 13 residues. CDR3 amino acids: CASSLGGGGGYTF. The DNA of the CDR3 is TGTGCCAGCAGCTTAGGCGGGGGAGGTGGCTACACCTTC.